These 17 T cell receptor beta chains came from one sample sequenced in a study of blood T cells in healthy people across ages. A sample-barcoded 5' primer and a J-beta primer mix were used in a second PCR of roughly 6 to 11 cycles. Each CDR3 protein gets one entry after TCRdb re-called the 5' RACE reads with MiXCR. This table holds around 1,800,000 distinct CDR3 sequences, about two fifths found once. The sequenced sample was blood. The receptors shown here come from a human donor in good health.

The chain has TRBV20-1 and TRBJ2-4, with TRBD2 matching 11 bases. The assigned J gene may be wrong: the sequence end matches TRBJ2-7 better. The CDR3 length is 15 residues. Germline-derived CDR1 and CDR2 are DFQATT and SNEGSKA (reference sequence). CDR3 in DNA: TGCAGTGCTAGTAGCGGGGGGGCCTCGTACTACGAGCAGTACTTC. Protein: CSASSGGASYYEQYF.

The CDR3 sequence is CASSLDRDPYGYTF. The CDR3 bases are TGTGCCAGCAGCCTTGACAGGGACCCTTATGGCTACACCTTC. This chain links TRBV7-2 with TRBJ1-2; 7 bases align to TRBD1. The V gene end was trimmed by 5 bases and the J gene end by 5 bases; junction bases not matched to a gene: 8. Per germline, CDR1 SGHTA and CDR2 FQGNSA. This CDR3 spans 14 amino acids. The full variable domain, in which reference TRBV7-2 and TRBJ1-2 provide the parts outside the CDR3, is GAGVSQSPSNKVTEKGKDVELRCDPISGHTALYWYRQSLGQGLEFLIYFQGNSAPDKSGLPSDRFSAERTGGSVSTLTIQRTQQEDSAVYLCASSLDRDPYGYTFGSGTRLTVV.

CDR3 sequence (DNA): TGTGCCAGCCATAGGGGCGGCTATGGCTACACCTTC. It is translated as CASHRGGYGYTF. This chain uses TRBV12-3 or TRBV12-4 with TRBJ1-2, with D possibly TRBD1 on 5 matching bases. V lost 8 bases and J 4 bases, leaving 11 bases between the germline ends. CDR3 length: 12 residues.

This chain connects TRBV7-2 to TRBJ1-5; D is unclear. CDR3 size: 13 residues. The germline V and J ends were trimmed by 5 bases and 1 base, with 6 bases remaining between them. The germline gives CDR1 SGHTA, CDR2 FQGNSA. CDR3 DNA sequence: TGTGCCAGCAGCGCTATAAGCAATCAGCCCCAGCATTTT. Translating gives CASSAISNQPQHF.

This clonotype was observed a single time. Given a far larger clone just one base away, this is likely a sequencing read error. The chain uses TRBV7-3 and TRBJ1-1; TRBD1 agrees at 9 bases. In germline, CDR1 is SGHTA, CDR2 FQGTGA. The CDR3 extends over 14 amino acids. Here the CDR3 DNA reads TGTGCCAACAGCTTGACAGGGGGGAACACTGAAGCTTTCTTT. Residues: CANSLTGGNTEAFF.

A word on this clonotype: Given the absence of the conserved phenylalanine or tryptophan at the CDR3 end, a read error is likely. For the CDR3, the DNA is TGTGCCAGCGGGGCTATGACAGATACGCAGTATTAT. Translating gives CASGAMTDTQYY. The genes are TRBV12-3 or TRBV12-4 and TRBJ2-3; the D gene is possibly TRBD1 (5 bases). The V gene lost 8 bases and the J gene lost 3 bases, with 9 bases spanning the gap. This CDR3 region has 12 residues.

This clonotype turned up a few times. This rearrangement joins TRBV27 to TRBJ2-5, with a possible D match to TRBD2 (6 bases). CDR3 size: 14 residues. V shed 3 bases and J shed 5 bases, with 13 bases lying between them. Per germline, CDR1 MNHEY and CDR2 SMNVEV (reference sequence). In nucleotides, the CDR3 is TGTGCCAGCAGTTTTATTGGGAGGCGGGAGACCCAGTACTTC. Encoded protein: CASSFIGRRETQYF.

The chain couples TRBV6-2 or TRBV6-3 to TRBJ2-5; TRBD2 agrees at 14 bases. Germline V gives CDR1 MNHEY, CDR2 SVGEGT. V lost 5 bases, J lost 5 bases, and 4 bases stayed unmatched. The CDR3 is made up of 15 amino acids. CDR3 in DNA: TGTGCCAGCAGTGGACTAGCGGGGGGCTGGGAGACCCAGTACTTC. It is translated as CASSGLAGGWETQYF.

The CDR3 here is CASSATWGGDTSSGANVLTF. In DNA form, the CDR3 reads TGTGCCAGCAGTGCCACCTGGGGGGGAGACACCAGCTCTGGGGCCAACGTCCTGACTTTC. This rearrangement joins TRBV27 to TRBJ2-6; 7 nucleotides align to TRBD2. The CDR3 is made up of 20 amino acids. Germline loops: CDR1 MNHEY, CDR2 SMNVEV (reference sequence). With V trimmed by 5 bases and J by 0 bases, 16 bases remained unmatched.

In this sample, this clonotype turned up a few times. V gene TRBV18 combines with J gene TRBJ1-1; no definite D call. The CDR3 is 17 residues long. Trimming stripped 3 bases from V and 1 base from J, with 18 bases between. Germline CDR1 and CDR2: KGHSH and LQKENI. DNA for the CDR3: TGTGCCAGCTCACCCGAGACAAAAACCATCTCGAACACTGAAGCTTTCTTT. It codes for CASSPETKTISNTEAFF.

J is TRBJ2-3 and V is TRBV28; D is ambiguous. The CDR3 sequence is 15 residues long. Per germline, CDR1 MDHEN and CDR2 SYDVKM. Trimming left V 6 bases short and J 0 bases short, with 13 bases between. The CDR3 region has the DNA TGTGCCAGCAGCACCCCCCTAGGAAGCACAGATACGCAGTATTTT. Residues: CASSTPLGSTDTQYF.

This clonotype appeared once. The rearrangement links TRBV11-2 to TRBJ2-1, with TRBD2 matching over 13 bases. CDR1 and CDR2 from the germline V gene are SGHAT and FQNNGV. This CDR3 has 18 amino acids. Trimming cost V 1 base and J 9 bases; bases outside gene matches: 12. The CDR3 DNA reads as TGTGCCAGCAGCTTAGGCACGGGGGGACTAGCGGGGAGTAGTGAGCAGTTCTTC. Translated, it gives CASSLGTGGLAGSSEQFF.

The V and J genes are TRBV7-9 and TRBJ1-4; no firm D call. The length of the CDR3 is 13 residues. Germline V gives CDR1 SEHNR, CDR2 FQNEAQ (reference sequence). Trimming took 6 bases from V and 4 from J, leaving 9 bases between them. The CDR3 protein is CASSPVSNEKLFF. CDR3 nucleotides: TGTGCCAGCAGTCCAGTCAGTAATGAAAAACTGTTTTTT.

This clonotype was recorded many times. The chain uses TRBV7-2 and TRBJ2-1; 8 bases are a match to TRBD2. The V gene's germline CDR1 is SGHTA and CDR2 FQGNSA. V dropped 5 bases and J dropped 1; count of bases not matched to a gene: 4. The CDR3 loop spans 15 amino acids. This CDR3 is CASSQTSGSYNEQFF. In DNA, the CDR3 is TGTGCCAGCAGCCAAACTAGCGGATCCTACAATGAGCAGTTCTTC.

This clonotype has at least ten counts. The chain uses TRBV4-1 and TRBJ2-4, with D possibly TRBD1 on 6 matching bases. This CDR3 comprises 14 residues. Germline values: CDR1 MGHRA, CDR2 YSYEKL. Trimming took 3 bases from V and 6 from J, leaving 12 bases between them. In DNA form, the CDR3 reads TGCGCCAGCAGCCAGTTCGGACAGCCAAACATTCAGTACTTC. Translating gives CASSQFGQPNIQYF.

This chain uses TRBV2 with TRBJ2-7, with 8 positions matching TRBD1. The CDR3 has 12 residues. In germline, CDR1 is SNHLY, CDR2 FYNNEI. Trimming cost V 4 bases and J 6 bases; bases outside gene matches: 2. CDR3 amino acids: CASSARGLEQYF. The CDR3 DNA reads TGTGCCAGCAGTGCCAGGGGGCTCGAGCAGTACTTC.

The genes are TRBV15 and TRBJ2-5; D is uncertain. Between the trimmed V and J ends, which lost 1 base and 5 bases, there was a span of 14 bases. This CDR3 is 15 amino acids long. The germline gives CDR1 LNHNV, CDR2 YYDKDF (reference sequence). CDR3 sequence (DNA): TGTGCCACCAGCAGAGGGGAAAGGGTCGGGGAGACCCAGTACTTC. It yields the protein CATSRGERVGETQYF.